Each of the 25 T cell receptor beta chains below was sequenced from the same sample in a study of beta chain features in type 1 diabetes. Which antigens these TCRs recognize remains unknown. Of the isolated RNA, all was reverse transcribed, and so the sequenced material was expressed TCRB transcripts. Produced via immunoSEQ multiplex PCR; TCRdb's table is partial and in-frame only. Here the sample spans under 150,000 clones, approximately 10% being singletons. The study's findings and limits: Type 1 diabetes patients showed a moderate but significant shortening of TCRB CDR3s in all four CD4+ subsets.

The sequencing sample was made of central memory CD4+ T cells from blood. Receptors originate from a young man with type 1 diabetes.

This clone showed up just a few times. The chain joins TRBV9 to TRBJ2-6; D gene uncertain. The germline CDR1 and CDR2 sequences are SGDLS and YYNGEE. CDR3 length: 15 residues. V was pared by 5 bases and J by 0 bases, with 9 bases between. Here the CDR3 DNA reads TGTGCCAGCAGGCAGTCGGGCTCTGGGGCCAACGTCCTGACTTTC. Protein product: CASRQSGSGANVLTF.

The CDR3 DNA follows: TGTGCCAGCAGCCAACGGGGTCTGGAAGAAAAACTGTTTTTT. Residues: CASSQRGLEEKLFF. The J gene is TRBJ1-4, the V gene TRBV5-8; D call uncertain. Trimming cost V 4 bases and J 8 bases, with 15 bases left between them. Germline CDR1 and CDR2: SGHTS and YDEGEE. This CDR3 region has 14 residues.

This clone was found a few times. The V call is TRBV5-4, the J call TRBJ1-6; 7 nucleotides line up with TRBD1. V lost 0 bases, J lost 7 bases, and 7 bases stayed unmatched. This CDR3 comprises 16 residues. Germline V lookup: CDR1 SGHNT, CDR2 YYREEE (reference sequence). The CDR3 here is CASSLAKGGGNSPLHF. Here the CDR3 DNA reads TGTGCCAGCAGCTTGGCCAAAGGAGGGGGCAATTCACCCCTCCACTTT.

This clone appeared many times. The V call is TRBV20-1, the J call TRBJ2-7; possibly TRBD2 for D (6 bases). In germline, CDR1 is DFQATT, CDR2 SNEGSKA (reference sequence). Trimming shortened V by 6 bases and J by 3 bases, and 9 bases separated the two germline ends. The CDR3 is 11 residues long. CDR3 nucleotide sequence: TGCAGTGCGGGACTCCTCTACGAGCAGTACTTC. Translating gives CSAGLLYEQYF.

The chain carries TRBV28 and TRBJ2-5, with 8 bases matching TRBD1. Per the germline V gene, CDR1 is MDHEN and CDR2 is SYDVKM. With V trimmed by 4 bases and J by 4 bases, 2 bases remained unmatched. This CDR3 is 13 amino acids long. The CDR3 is CASSSQGAETQYF. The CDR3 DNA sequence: TGTGCCAGCAGTTCCCAGGGGGCAGAGACCCAGTACTTC.

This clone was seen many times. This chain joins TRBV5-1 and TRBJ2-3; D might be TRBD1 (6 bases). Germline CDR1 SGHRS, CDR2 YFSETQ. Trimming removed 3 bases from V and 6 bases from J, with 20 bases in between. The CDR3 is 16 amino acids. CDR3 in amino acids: CASSSLQGTVQDTQYF. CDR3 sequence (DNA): TGCGCCAGCAGCTCTCTACAGGGAACGGTTCAGGATACGCAGTATTTT.

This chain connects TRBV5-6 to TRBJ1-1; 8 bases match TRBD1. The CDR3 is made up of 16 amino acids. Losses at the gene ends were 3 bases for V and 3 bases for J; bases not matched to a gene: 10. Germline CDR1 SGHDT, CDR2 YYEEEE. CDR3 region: CASSWTGNLMDTEAFF. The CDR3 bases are TGTGCCAGCAGCTGGACAGGGAATCTGATGGACACTGAAGCTTTCTTT.

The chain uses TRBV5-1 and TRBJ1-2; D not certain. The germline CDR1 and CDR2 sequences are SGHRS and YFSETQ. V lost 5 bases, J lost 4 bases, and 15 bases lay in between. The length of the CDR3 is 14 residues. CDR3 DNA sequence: TGCGCCAGCAGTCGGGAGAGCGGACCCTATGGCTACACCTTC. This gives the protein CASSRESGPYGYTF.

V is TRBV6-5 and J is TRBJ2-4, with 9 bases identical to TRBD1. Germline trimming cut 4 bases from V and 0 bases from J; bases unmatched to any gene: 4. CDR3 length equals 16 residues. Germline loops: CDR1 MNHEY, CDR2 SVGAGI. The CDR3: CASSLGQGVAKNIQYF. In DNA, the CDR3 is TGTGCCAGCAGTTTGGGACAGGGAGTAGCCAAAAACATTCAGTACTTC.

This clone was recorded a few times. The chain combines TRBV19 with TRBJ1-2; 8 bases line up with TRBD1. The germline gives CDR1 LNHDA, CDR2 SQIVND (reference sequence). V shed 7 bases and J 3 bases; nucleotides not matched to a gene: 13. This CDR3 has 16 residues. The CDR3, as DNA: TGTGCCAGTACCAGGGAGGGACAGGAGACCTACTATGGCTACACCTTC. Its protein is CASTREGQETYYGYTF.

The CDR3 reads CASSTGTTRINEQFF. DNA for the CDR3: TGTGCCAGCAGCACTGGGACTACCCGGATCAATGAGCAGTTCTTC. V and J are TRBV5-4 and TRBJ2-1; 7 bases agree with TRBD2. The CDR3 contains 15 residues. V dropped 4 bases and J dropped 6; count of bases not matched to a gene: 10. Germline V gene lookup returns CDR1 SGHNT and CDR2 YYREEE (reference sequence). Using reference TRBV5-4 and TRBJ2-1 for the parts outside the CDR3, the full variable domain is ETGVTQSPTHLIKTRGQQVTLRCSSQSGHNTVSWYQQALGQGPQFIFQYYREEENGRGNFPPRFSGLQFPNYSSELNVNALELDDSALYLCASSTGTTRINEQFFGPGTRLTVL.

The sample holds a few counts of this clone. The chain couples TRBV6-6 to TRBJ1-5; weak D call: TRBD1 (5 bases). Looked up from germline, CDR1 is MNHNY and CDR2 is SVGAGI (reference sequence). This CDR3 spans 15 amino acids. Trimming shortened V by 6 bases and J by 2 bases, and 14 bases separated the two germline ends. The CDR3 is CASSIQGSGNQPQHF. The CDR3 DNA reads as TGTGCCAGCAGCATTCAGGGTTCGGGCAATCAGCCCCAGCATTTT.

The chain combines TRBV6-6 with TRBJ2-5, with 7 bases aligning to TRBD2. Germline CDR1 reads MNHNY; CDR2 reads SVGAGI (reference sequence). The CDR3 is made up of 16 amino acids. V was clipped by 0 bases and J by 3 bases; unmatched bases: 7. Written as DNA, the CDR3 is TGTGCCAGCAGTTACTCGAACACACTAGCGAAAGAGACCCAGTACTTC. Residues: CASSYSNTLAKETQYF.

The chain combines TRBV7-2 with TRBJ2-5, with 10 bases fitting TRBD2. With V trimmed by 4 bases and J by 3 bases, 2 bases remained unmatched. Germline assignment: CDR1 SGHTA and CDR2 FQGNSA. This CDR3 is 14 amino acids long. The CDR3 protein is CASSYTSGKETQYF. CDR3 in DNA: TGTGCCAGCAGCTATACTAGCGGGAAAGAGACCCAGTACTTC.

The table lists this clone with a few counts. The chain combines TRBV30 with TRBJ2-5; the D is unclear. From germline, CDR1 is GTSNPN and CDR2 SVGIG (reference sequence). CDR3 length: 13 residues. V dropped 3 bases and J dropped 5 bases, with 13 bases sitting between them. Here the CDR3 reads CAWSLLTGETQYF. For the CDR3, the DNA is TGTGCCTGGAGCCTATTGACTGGCGAGACCCAGTACTTC.

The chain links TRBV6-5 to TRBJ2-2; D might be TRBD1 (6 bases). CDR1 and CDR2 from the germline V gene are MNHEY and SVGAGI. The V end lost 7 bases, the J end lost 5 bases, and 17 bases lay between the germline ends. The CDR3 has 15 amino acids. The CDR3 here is CASTRDTGRTGELFF. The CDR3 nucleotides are TGTGCCAGCACCCGGGACACGGGGCGAACCGGGGAGCTGTTTTTT.

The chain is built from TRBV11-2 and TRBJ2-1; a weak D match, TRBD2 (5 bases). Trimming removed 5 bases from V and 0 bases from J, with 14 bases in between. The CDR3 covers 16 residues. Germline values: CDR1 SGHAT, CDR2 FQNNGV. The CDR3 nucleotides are TGTGCCAGCAGCAGGACTGTCCTTAGCTCCTACAATGAGCAGTTCTTC. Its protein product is CASSRTVLSSYNEQFF.

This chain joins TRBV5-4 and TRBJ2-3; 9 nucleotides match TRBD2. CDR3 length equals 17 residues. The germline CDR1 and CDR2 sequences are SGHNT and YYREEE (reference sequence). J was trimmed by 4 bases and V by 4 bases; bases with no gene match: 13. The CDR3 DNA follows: TGTGCCAGCAGCCCTGGCGTCGGCGGGGGGGCGTCAGATACGCAGTATTTT. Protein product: CASSPGVGGGASDTQYF.

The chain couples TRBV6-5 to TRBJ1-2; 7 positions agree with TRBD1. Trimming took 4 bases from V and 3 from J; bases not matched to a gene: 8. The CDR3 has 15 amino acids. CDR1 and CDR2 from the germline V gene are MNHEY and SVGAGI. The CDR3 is CASSSDRVSYYGYTF. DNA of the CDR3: TGTGCCAGCAGTTCAGACAGGGTCAGTTACTATGGCTACACCTTC.

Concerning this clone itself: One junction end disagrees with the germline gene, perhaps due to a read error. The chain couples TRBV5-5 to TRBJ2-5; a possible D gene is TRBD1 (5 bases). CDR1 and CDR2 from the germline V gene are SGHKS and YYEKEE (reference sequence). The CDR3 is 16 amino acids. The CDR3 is CASSQDLAGQKETQYF. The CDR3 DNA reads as TGCGCCAGCAGCCAAGATCTTGCCGGACAAAAAGAGACCCAGTACTTC.

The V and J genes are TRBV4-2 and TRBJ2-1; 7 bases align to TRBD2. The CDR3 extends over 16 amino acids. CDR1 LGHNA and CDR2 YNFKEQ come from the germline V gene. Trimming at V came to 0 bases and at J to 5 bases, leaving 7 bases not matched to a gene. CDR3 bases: TGTGCCAGCAGCCAAGATCGGGCTAGCGGCAACAATGAGCAGTTCTTC. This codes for CASSQDRASGNNEQFF.

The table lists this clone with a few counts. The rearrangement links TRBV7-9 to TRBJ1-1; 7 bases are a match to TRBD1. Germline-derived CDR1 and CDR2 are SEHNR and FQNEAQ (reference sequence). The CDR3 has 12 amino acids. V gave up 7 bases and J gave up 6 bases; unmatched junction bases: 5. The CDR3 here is CASTSTGAEAFF. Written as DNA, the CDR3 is TGTGCCAGCACCTCAACAGGGGCTGAAGCTTTCTTT.

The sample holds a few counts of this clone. For the CDR3, the DNA is TGTGCCAGCACAACCCAGGGGAATGGCTACACCTTC. It specifies CASTTQGNGYTF. The V gene is TRBV5-4, the J gene TRBJ1-2; D is perhaps TRBD1 (6 bases). This CDR3 spans 12 amino acids. V lost 6 bases and J lost 6, with 12 bases in between. CDR1 is SGHNT and CDR2 is YYREEE in the germline V gene (reference sequence). The full variable domain, its missing parts supplied by reference TRBV5-4 and TRBJ1-2, is ETGVTQSPTHLIKTRGQQVTLRCSSQSGHNTVSWYQQALGQGPQFIFQYYREEENGRGNFPPRFSGLQFPNYSSELNVNALELDDSALYLCASTTQGNGYTFGSGTRLTVV.

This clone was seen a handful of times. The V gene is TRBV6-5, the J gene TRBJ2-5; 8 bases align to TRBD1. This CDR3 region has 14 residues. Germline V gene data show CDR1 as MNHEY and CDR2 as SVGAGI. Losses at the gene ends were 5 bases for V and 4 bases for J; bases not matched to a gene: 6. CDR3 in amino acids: CASSRTGLRETQYF. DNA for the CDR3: TGTGCCAGCAGTAGGACAGGGTTGAGAGAGACCCAGTACTTC.

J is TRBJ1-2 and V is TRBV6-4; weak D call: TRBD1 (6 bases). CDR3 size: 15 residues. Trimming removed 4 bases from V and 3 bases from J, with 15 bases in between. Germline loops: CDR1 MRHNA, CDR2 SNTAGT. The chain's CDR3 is CASSARTGSDYGYTF. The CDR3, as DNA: TGTGCCAGCAGTGCCCGCACAGGGTCCGACTATGGCTACACCTTC.